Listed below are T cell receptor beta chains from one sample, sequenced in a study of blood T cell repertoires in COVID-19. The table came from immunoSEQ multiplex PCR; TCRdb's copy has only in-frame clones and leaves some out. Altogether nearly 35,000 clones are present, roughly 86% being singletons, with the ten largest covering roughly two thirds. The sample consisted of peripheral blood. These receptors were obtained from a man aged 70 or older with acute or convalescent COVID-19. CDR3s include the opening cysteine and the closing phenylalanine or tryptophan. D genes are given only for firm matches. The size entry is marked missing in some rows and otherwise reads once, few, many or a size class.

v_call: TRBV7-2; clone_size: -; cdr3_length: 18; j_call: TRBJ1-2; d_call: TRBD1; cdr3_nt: TGTGCCAGCAGCTTATTCGGGTGGGGCGGGGACAGGTTCTATGGCTACACCTTC; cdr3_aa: CASSLFGWGGDRFYGYTF
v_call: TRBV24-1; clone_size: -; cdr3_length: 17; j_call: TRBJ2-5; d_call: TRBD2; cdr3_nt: TGTGCCACCAGTGATCCCTCGACGACTAGCGGGGGCGAGACCCAGTACTTC; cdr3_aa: CATSDPSTTSGGETQYF
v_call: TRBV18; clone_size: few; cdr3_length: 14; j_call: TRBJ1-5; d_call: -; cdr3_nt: TGTGCCAGCTCACTGGACAGATACGGTCAGCCCCAGCATTTT; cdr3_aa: CASSLDRYGQPQHF
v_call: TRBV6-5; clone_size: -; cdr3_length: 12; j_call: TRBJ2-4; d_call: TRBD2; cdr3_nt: TGTGCCAGCAGGGCTAGCGGGTCCATTCAGTACTTC; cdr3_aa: CASRASGSIQYF
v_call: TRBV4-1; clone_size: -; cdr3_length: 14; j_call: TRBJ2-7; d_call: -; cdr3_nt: TGCGCCAGCAGCCAACCGTCGCAGGGTTACGAGCAGTACTTC; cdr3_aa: CASSQPSQGYEQYF
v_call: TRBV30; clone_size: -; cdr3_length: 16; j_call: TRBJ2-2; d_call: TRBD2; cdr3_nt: TGTGCCTGGAGTGGGGGCGGGAGGGGGAGCACCGGGGAGCTGTTTTTT; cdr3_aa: CAWSGGGRGSTGELFF
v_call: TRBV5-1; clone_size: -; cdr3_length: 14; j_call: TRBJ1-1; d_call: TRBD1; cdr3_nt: TGCGCCAGCAGCCAACAGACAGGGAATCCTGAAGCTTTCTTT; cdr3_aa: CASSQQTGNPEAFF
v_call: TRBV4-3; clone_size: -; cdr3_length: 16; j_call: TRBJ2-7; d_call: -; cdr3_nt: TGCGCCAGCAGCCAAGATAAAGCTAGCCCAGTCGGGGAGCAGTACTTC; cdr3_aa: CASSQDKASPVGEQYF
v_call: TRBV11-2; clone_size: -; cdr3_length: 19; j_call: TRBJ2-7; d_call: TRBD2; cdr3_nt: TGTGCCAGCAGCTTAGATCAGGGACTAGCGGGGGGCAATCCCTACGAGCAGTACTTC; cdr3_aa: CASSLDQGLAGGNPYEQYF
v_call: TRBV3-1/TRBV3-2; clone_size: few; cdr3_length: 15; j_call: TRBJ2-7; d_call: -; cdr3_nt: TGTGCCAGCAGCCAACTTACAGGTTTCACCTACGAGCAGTACTTC; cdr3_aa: CASSQLTGFTYEQYF
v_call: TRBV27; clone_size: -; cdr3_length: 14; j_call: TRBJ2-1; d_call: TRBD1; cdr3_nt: TGTGCCAGCAGTTCCTTACAGGGGTTCAATGAGCAGTTCTTC; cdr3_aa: CASSSLQGFNEQFF
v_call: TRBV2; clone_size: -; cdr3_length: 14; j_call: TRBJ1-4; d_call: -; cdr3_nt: TGTGCCAGCAGTGAAGAGGGGGTTGGGGAAAAACTGTTTTTT; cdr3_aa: CASSEEGVGEKLFF
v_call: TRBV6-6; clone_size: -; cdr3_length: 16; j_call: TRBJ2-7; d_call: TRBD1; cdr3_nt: TGTGCCAGCAGTTACTCAGGGACAGGGAGCTCCTACGAGCAGTACTTC; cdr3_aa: CASSYSGTGSSYEQYF
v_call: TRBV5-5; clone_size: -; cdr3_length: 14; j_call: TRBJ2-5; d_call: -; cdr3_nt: TGTGCCAGCAGCAGCTACGTGCCCCAAGAGACCCAGTACTTC; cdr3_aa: CASSSYVPQETQYF
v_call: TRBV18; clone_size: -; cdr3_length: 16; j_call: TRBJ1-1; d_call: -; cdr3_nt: TGTGCCAGCTCACCGAGGGGGACCTGGGTGAACACTGAAGCTTTCTTT; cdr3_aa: CASSPRGTWVNTEAFF
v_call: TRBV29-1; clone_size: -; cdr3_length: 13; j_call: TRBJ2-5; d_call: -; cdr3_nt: TGCAGCGTTGGACAGTCAAGAGGAGAGACCCAGTACTTC; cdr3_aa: CSVGQSRGETQYF
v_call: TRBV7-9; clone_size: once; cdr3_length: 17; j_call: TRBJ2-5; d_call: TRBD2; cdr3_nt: TGTGCCAGCAGCCCTCCCGGCGGGGGTACGGATTTGGAGACCCAGTACTTC; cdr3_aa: CASSPPGGGTDLETQYF
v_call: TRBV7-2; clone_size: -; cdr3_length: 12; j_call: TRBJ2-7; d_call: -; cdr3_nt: TGTGCCAGCAGCGCAAACGGCTACGAGCAGTACTTC; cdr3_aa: CASSANGYEQYF
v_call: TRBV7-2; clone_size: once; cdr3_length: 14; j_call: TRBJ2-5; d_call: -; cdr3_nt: TGTGCCAGCAGCTTAGATCCCGGGTTAGAGACCCAGTACTTC; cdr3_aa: CASSLDPGLETQYF
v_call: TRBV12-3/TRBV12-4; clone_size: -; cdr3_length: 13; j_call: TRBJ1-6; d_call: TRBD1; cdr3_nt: TGTGCCAGCAGTCGGACAGGGTGGTCACCCCTCCACTTT; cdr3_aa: CASSRTGWSPLHF
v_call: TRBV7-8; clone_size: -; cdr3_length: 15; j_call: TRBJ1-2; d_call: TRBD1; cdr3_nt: TGTGCCAGCAGCTTATCCGGGACAGGGGAACATGGCTACACCTTC; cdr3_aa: CASSLSGTGEHGYTF
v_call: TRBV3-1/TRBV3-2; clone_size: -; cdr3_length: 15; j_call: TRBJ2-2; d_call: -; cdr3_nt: TGTGCCAGCAGCTCTCGGCCCGCGGGCACCGGGGAGCTGTTTTTT; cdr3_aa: CASSSRPAGTGELFF
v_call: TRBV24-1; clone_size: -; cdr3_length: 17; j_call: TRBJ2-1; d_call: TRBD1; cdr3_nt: TGTGCCACCAGTGATTTGAAGGGACAGGGTCTGGGTAATGAGCAGTTCTTC; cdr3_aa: CATSDLKGQGLGNEQFF
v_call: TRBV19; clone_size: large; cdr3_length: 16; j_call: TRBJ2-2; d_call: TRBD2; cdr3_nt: TGTGCCAGTAGCGGACTAGCCGCACAAAACACCGGGGAGCTGTTTTTT; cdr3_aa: CASSGLAAQNTGELFF
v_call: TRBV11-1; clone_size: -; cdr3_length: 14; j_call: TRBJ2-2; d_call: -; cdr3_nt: TGTGCCAGCAGCGTCCCCAAGGGGGTCGGGGAGCTGTTTTTT; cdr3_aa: CASSVPKGVGELFF
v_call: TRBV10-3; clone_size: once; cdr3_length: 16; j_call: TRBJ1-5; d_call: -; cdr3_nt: TGTGCCATCAGTGAGTCGCAGGGCATCGGCAATCAGCCCCAGCATTTT; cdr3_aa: CAISESQGIGNQPQHF
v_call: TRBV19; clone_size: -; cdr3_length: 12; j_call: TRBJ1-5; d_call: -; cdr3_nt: TGTGCCAGTCGCGGAGGGAATCAGCCCCAGCATTTT; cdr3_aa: CASRGGNQPQHF
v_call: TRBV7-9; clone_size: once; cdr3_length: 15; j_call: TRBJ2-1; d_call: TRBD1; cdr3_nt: TGTGCCAGCAGCAGGAGGACAGGGGATTTGGGGGAGCAGTTCTTC; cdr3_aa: CASSRRTGDLGEQFF
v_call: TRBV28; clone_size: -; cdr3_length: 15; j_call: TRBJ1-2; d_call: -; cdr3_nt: TGTGCCAGCAATCTTCAGCAAGGGGCGAACTATGGCTACACCTTC; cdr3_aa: CASNLQQGANYGYTF
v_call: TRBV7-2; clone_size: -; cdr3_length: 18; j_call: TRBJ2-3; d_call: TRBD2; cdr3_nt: TGTGCCAGCAGCTGGGCCTCTAGCGGGAGGACGCTCACAGATACGCAGTATTTT; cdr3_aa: CASSWASSGRTLTDTQYF
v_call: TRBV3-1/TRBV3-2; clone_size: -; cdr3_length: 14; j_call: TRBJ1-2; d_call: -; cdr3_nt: TGTGCCAGCAGCCACATGCGCGAGAACTATGGCTACACCTTC; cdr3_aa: CASSHMRENYGYTF
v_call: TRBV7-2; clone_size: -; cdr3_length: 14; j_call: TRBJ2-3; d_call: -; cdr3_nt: TGTGCCAGCAGCTTAGCCAGGGTCACAGATACGCAGTATTTT; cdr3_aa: CASSLARVTDTQYF
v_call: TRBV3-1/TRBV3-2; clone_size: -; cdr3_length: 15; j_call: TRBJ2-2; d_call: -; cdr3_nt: TGTGCCAGCAGCCTGGGACTCCTGAACACCGGGGAGCTGTTTTTT; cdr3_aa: CASSLGLLNTGELFF